One T cell receptor beta chain is described in this entry. As yet, its antigen is unknown. This sample is part of a study of cytomegalovirus exposure and HLA in healthy donors. About the research overall: A later analysis reported the approximately 120 validation repertoires used the same platform as the 550 to 700 first-cohort repertoires.

Using immunoSEQ multiplex PCR, the repertoire was profiled, and TCRdb retains in-frame clones only, with some absent. This sample has fewer than 200,000 clones; approximately 96% occur once, and the top ten carry about 0.94%. V lost 4 bases, J lost 8 bases, and 19 bases lay in between. Germline CDR1 and CDR2: SGHTA and FQGTGA. There are 15 residues in the CDR3. Notes on the study in general: Subsequent analysis revealed that first-cohort TCR clusters tended to co-occur in the roughly 120 validation repertoires. Most TCR sequences were seen very rarely across donors, but some public TCRs occurred in many. It was about 180 TCR beta chains that were listed as cytomegalovirus-associated.

The chain recombines TRBV7-3 with TRBJ2-3; a possible D gene is TRBD2 (6 bases). The sequenced sample was PBMCs. This sequence was found in a woman aged 18-29 years in good health and CMV-seronegative. CDR3 DNA sequence: TGTGCCAGCAGCTCAGCCGGGGGACCTACCCCTACGCAGTATTTT. Protein: CASSSAGGPTPTQYF. Filled out from reference TRBV7-3 and TRBJ2-3, the complete variable domain reads GAGVSQTPSNKVTEKGKYVELRCDPISGHTALYWYRQSLGQGPEFLIYFQGTGAADDSGLPNDRFFAVRPEGSVSTLKIQRTERGDSAVYLCASSSAGGPTPTQYFGPGTRLTVL.